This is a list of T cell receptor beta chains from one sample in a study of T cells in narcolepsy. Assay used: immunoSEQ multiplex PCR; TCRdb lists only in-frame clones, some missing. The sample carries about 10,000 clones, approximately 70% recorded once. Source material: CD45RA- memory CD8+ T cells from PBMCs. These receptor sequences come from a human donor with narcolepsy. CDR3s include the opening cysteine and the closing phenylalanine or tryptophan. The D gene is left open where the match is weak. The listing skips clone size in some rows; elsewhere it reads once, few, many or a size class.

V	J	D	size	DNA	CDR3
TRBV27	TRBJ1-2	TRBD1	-	TGTGCCAGCAGCAAGGGGGCAAATGGCTACACCTTC	CASSKGANGYTF
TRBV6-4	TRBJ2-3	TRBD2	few	TGTGCCAGCAGTGACTCGGCGGGGGGGCAAACAGATACGCAGTATTTT	CASSDSAGGQTDTQYF
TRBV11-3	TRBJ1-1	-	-	TGTGCCAGCAGCTTAGTCGGCGGGCCCACTGAAGCTTTCTTT	CASSLVGGPTEAFF
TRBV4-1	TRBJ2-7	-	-	TGCGCCAGCAGCCAATCGAGTCAGGGCTTCTACGAGCAGTACTTC	CASSQSSQGFYEQYF
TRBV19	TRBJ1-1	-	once	TGTGCCAGCAAAACTCAATCCGGGACCCTGAACACTGAAGCTTTCTTT	CASKTQSGTLNTEAFF
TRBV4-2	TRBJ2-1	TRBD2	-	TGTGCCAGCAGCCTACGACTAGCGGGAGACGATGAGCAGTTCTTC	CASSLRLAGDDEQFF
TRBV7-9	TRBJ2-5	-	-	TGTGCCAGCAGCCCCTCGAGGGAGGAAGAGACCCAGTACTTC	CASSPSREEETQYF
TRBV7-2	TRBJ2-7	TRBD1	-	TGTGCCAGCAGCTTATCGACAGGGGAGTTCTACGAGCAGTACTTC	CASSLSTGEFYEQYF
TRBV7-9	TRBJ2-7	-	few	TGTGCCAGCAGCTTCGCAGGAGCCTACGAGCAGTACTTC	CASSFAGAYEQYF
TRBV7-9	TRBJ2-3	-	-	TGTGCCAGCAGCTTGGGGGGCCCGGGAGATACGCAGTATTTT	CASSLGGPGDTQYF
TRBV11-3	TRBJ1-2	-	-	TGTGCCAGCAGCATGAAAATCGATCTCGGAAAGATCTATGGCTACACCTTC	CASSMKIDLGKIYGYTF
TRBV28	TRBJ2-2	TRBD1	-	TGTGCCAGCAGCTCCGACAGGGAAAGGTCTACCGGGGAGCTGTTTTTT	CASSSDRERSTGELFF
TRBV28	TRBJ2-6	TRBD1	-	TGTGCCAGCAGACCATTCAGGGGGCAGAACGTCCTGACTTTC	CASRPFRGQNVLTF
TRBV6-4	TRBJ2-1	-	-	TGTGCCAGCAGTGACTCTGGTTACAATGAGCAGTTCTTC	CASSDSGYNEQFF
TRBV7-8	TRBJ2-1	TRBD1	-	TGTGCCAGCAGCTTCAACCCGGGACAGCCCGACAACAATGAGCAGTTCTTC	CASSFNPGQPDNNEQFF
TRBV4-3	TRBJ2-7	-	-	TGCGCCAGCAGCCACTGGACATCATCCCACGAGCAGTACTTC	CASSHWTSSHEQYF
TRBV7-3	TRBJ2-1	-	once	TGTGCCAGCAGCTTTGCCCCCTACAATGAGCAGTTCTTC	CASSFAPYNEQFF
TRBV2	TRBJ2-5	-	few	TGTGCCAGCAGTCCCCAGACGGTCTTGAGCCAAGAGACCCAGTACTTC	CASSPQTVLSQETQYF
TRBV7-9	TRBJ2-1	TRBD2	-	TGTGCCAGCAGCCGCCCGGGACTAGCGGGGTGGAAGCAGTTCTTC	CASSRPGLAGWKQFF
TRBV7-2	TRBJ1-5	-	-	TGTGCCAGCAGCTTGGACGGTCAGCCCCAGCATTTT	CASSLDGQPQHF
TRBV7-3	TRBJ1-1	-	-	TGTGCCAGCAGCTTAATACAGGGAGGAATGGCTTTCTTT	CASSLIQGGMAFF
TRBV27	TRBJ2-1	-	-	TGTGCCAGCTCCGGAGGGCGGCACAATGAGCAGTTCTTC	CASSGGRHNEQFF
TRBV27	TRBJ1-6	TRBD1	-	TGTGCCAGCAGTCCGTACGGGACAGGGGGCGTAAATTCACCCCTCCACTTT	CASSPYGTGGVNSPLHF
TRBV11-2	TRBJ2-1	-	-	TGTGCCAGCAGCCCCCCCTCCTACAATGAGCAGTTCTTC	CASSPPSYNEQFF
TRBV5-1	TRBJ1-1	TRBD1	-	TGCGCCAGCAGCTTGGGACAGGGTTTCACTGAAGCTTTCTTT	CASSLGQGFTEAFF
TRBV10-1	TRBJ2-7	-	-	TGCGCCAGCAGGCCCGACAGGCACGAGCAGTACTTC	CASRPDRHEQYF
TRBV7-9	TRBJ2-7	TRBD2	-	TGTGCCAGCAGCTTATTGGGACTAACCCCCTACGAGCAGTACTTC	CASSLLGLTPYEQYF
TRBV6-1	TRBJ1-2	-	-	TGTGCCAGCAGTGAATCCGTCGGGGAGGCCTATGGCTACACCTTC	CASSESVGEAYGYTF
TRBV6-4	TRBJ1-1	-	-	TGTGCCAGCAGTGATCAGGAAGGGACTGAAGCTTTCTTT	CASSDQEGTEAFF
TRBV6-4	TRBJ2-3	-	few	TGTGCCAGCAGTGTCTCTAGCACAGATACGCAGTATTTT	CASSVSSTDTQYF
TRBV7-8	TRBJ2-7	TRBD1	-	TGTGCCAGCAGTCCGGACAGGGGTTACGAGCAGTACTTC	CASSPDRGYEQYF
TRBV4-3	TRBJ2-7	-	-	TGCGCCAGCAGCCAAGATCGAGAGCCCTACGAGCAGTACTTC	CASSQDREPYEQYF
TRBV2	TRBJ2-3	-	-	TGTGCCAGCAGGGAGGACTCTAGCACAGATACGCAGTATTTT	CASREDSSTDTQYF
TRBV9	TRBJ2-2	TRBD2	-	TGTGCCAGCAGCGCCAGCGGGGGGGCCATCGCCGGGGAGCTGTTTTTT	CASSASGGAIAGELFF
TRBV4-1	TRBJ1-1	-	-	TGCGCCAGCAGTCTGGGGGGGGTGAACACTGAAGCTTTCTTT	CASSLGGVNTEAFF
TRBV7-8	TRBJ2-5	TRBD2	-	TGTGCCAGCAGCTTACGGGGAGGACTAGCGGGAGTTTCAGAGACCCAGTACTTC	CASSLRGGLAGVSETQYF
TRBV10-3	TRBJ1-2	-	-	TGTGCCATCAGTGCCCTACGAGGGGCTAACTATGGCTACACCTTC	CAISALRGANYGYTF